Following are 32 T cell receptor beta chains from one sample sequenced in a study of cytomegalovirus exposure and HLA in healthy donors. PCR involved 60 Vbeta and 13 Jbeta primers. Sequencing was performed with immunoSEQ multiplex PCR; in TCRdb, only in-frame clones are kept and a portion is missing. The data show roughly 100,000 clones, with 65% seen just once and approximately 6.3% held by the top ten. The specimen sequenced was PBMCs. Receptors originate from a boy younger than 18 in good health and CMV-seropositive.

The CDR3 here is CASSLVPSGDPRSIEQFF. The CDR3, as DNA: TGCGCCAGCAGCTTGGTGCCTAGCGGGGACCCTAGATCTATCGAGCAGTTCTTC. V and J are TRBV5-1 and TRBJ2-1; TRBD2 matches 9 bases. Germline CDR1 SGHRS, CDR2 YFSETQ. The CDR3 spans 18 residues. The J segment lost 10 bases and the V segment lost 0 bases, leaving 17 bases of the junction unmatched. Combining the CDR3 with reference TRBV5-1 and TRBJ2-1 gives the whole variable domain KAGVTQTPRYLIKTRGQQVTLSCSPISGHRSVSWYQQTPGQGLQFLFEYFSETQRNKGNFPGRFSGRQFSNSRSEMNVSTLELGDSALYLCASSLVPSGDPRSIEQFFGPGTRLTVL.

The chain uses TRBV19 and TRBJ2-6; D not resolved. Germline assignment: CDR1 LNHDA and CDR2 SQIVND (reference sequence). V lost 3 bases to trimming and J lost 0 bases, with 3 bases between them. The CDR3 spans 14 residues. Here the CDR3 reads CASSIRSGANVLTF. In DNA, the CDR3 is TGTGCCAGTAGTATCCGCTCTGGGGCCAACGTCCTGACTTTC.

The chain links TRBV18 to TRBJ1-5; D not resolved. The germline V and J ends were trimmed by 2 bases and 7 bases, with 6 bases remaining between them. Germline-derived CDR1 and CDR2 are KGHSH and LQKENI. The CDR3 contains 12 residues. CDR3 nucleotide sequence: TGTGCCAGCTCACCAGGAGAGCAGCCCCAGCATTTT. Encoded protein: CASSPGEQPQHF.

The V and J genes are TRBV30 and TRBJ1-3; TRBD1 matches 8 bases. This CDR3 has 15 amino acids. Per germline, CDR1 GTSNPN and CDR2 SVGIG (reference sequence). V lost 3 bases to trimming and J lost 4 bases; unmatched junction nucleotides: 8. The CDR3 region is CAWSTTGTGGNTIYF. The CDR3 bases are TGTGCCTGGAGCACTACCGGGACAGGAGGAAACACCATATATTTT.

V gene TRBV7-9 combines with J gene TRBJ2-7; D may be TRBD2 (5 bases). The germline CDR1 and CDR2 sequences are SEHNR and FQNEAQ (reference sequence). The CDR3 runs to 13 residues. V was trimmed by 0 bases and J by 8 bases, leaving 11 bases between them. The CDR3 nucleotides read TGTGCCAGCAGCTTAGCGGTCGACTATAAGCAGTACTTC. Translated, it gives CASSLAVDYKQYF.

The V and J genes are TRBV6-1 and TRBJ2-5, with 10 bases that match TRBD2. Germline V gives CDR1 MNHNS, CDR2 SASEGT. Unmatched junction bases numbered 12, after V lost 3 bases and J lost 5 bases. CDR3 length: 17 amino acids. CDR3 in amino acids: CASSDEGLAGAPETQYF. The CDR3, as DNA: TGTGCCAGCAGTGATGAAGGCCTAGCGGGAGCCCCGGAGACCCAGTACTTC.

Concerning this clone: The germline gene is not matched at one end of the junction; a read error may be the cause. This sequence joins TRBV6-5 and TRBJ1-2; possibly TRBD1 for D (6 bases). The germline V gene has CDR1 MNHEY and CDR2 SVGAGI. The CDR3 length is 14 residues. In DNA, the CDR3 is TGTGCCAGCAGAGAGGACAGCTCCTTCTATGGCTACCCCTTC. Translated, it gives CASREDSSFYGYPF.

The chain recombines TRBV6-5 with TRBJ2-7; D possibly corresponds to TRBD2 (6 bases). CDR3 length: 12 residues. The germline V gene has CDR1 MNHEY and CDR2 SVGAGI. The ends were cut back, 0 bases at V and 6 bases at J, with 6 bases in the middle. CDR3 in amino acids: CASSYSGGEQYF. The CDR3 DNA reads as TGTGCCAGCAGTTACTCGGGGGGCGAGCAGTACTTC.

CDR3 DNA sequence: TGCGCCAGCAGCTCTCGCGGACAGGGAAGGAATACGGAGAACACTGAAGCTTTCTTT. It specifies CASSSRGQGRNTENTEAFF. The chain employs TRBV5-1 and TRBJ1-1; 8 nucleotides align to TRBD1. This CDR3 region has 19 residues. Germline loops: CDR1 SGHRS, CDR2 YFSETQ. V trimming: 3 bases; J trimming: 1 base; junction bases outside the gene matches: 17.

This clone has more than one count but fewer than ten. This chain links TRBV5-6 with TRBJ2-1, with D perhaps matching TRBD2 (6 bases). Trimming removed 3 bases at V and 4 bases at J, with 17 bases between. Germline V gene lookup returns CDR1 SGHDT and CDR2 YYEEEE. The length of the CDR3 is 16 residues. The CDR3 nucleotides are TGTGCCAGCAGCTGGGGCGGAGCGGGCGGGTACAATGAGCAGTTCTTC. It is translated as CASSWGGAGGYNEQFF.

This clone is medium-sized. This rearrangement joins TRBV4-3 to TRBJ2-7; the D gene is possibly TRBD1 (7 bases). CDR1 and CDR2 (germline): LGHNA, YSLEER. V was cut by 0 bases and J by 5 bases, with 17 bases left in between. The CDR3 length is 16 residues. CDR3 protein: CASSQDRSRGVHEQYF. The DNA for the CDR3 is TGCGCCAGCAGCCAAGATCGGAGCAGGGGGGTCCACGAGCAGTACTTC.

This clone has more than one count but fewer than ten. The V gene is TRBV5-1, the J gene TRBJ2-1, with 10 bases that match TRBD2. V lost 6 bases, J lost 0 bases, and 15 bases stayed unmatched. CDR3 length: 19 amino acids. Germline assignment: CDR1 SGHRS and CDR2 YFSETQ. CDR3: CASTPPIAGGLSSYNEQFF. The CDR3 DNA is TGCGCCAGCACCCCTCCGATAGCGGGGGGTCTCAGCTCCTACAATGAGCAGTTCTTC.

As regards this clone: At one end, the junction sequence differs from germline, possibly due to a read error. Here the CDR3 reads CASSSTGWDEQFF. The CDR3 DNA follows: TGTGCTAGCAGCTCAACAGGGTGGGATGAGCAGTTCTTC. V is TRBV7-7 and J is TRBJ2-1, with a tentative D call TRBD1 (6 bases). The CDR3 runs to 13 residues. Germline CDR1 reads SSHAT; CDR2 reads FNYEAQ (reference sequence).

A few counts support this clone. V gene TRBV7-2 combines with J gene TRBJ2-1; no clear D gene. The CDR3 has 12 amino acids. Trimming took 1 base from V and 13 from J, leaving 11 bases between them. Per germline, CDR1 SGHTA and CDR2 FQGNSA. The CDR3 DNA reads TGTGCCAGCAGCTTAGACAGATCGCTTCAGTTCTTC. This gives the protein CASSLDRSLQFF.

CDR3 in amino acids: CASRILSTGELFF. The CDR3 region has the DNA TGTGCCAGTAGGATTCTGAGCACCGGGGAGCTGTTTTTT. The V and J genes are TRBV19 and TRBJ2-2; no definite D call. CDR1 is LNHDA, CDR2 SQIVND, per germline (reference sequence). V lost 6 bases to trimming and J lost 4 bases, with 9 bases between them. This CDR3 comprises 13 residues.

This clone has a handful of counts. The chain employs TRBV28 and TRBJ1-5, with D possibly being TRBD1 (5 bases). CDR1 MDHEN and CDR2 SYDVKM come from the germline V gene. The germline V and J ends were trimmed by 6 bases and 3 bases, with 12 bases remaining between them. The length of the CDR3 is 14 residues. CDR3 in amino acids: CASRVDRPNQPQHF. Here the CDR3 DNA reads TGTGCCAGCAGGGTAGACAGACCCAATCAGCCCCAGCATTTT.

This chain connects TRBV7-9 to TRBJ1-2; D is unresolved. The CDR3 totals 12 residues. V lost 5 bases to trimming and J lost 0 bases, with 4 bases between them. The V gene's germline CDR1 is SEHNR and CDR2 FQNEAQ (reference sequence). As DNA, the CDR3 is TGTGCCAGCAGCCCAGCTAACTATGGCTACACCTTC. This gives the protein CASSPANYGYTF.

This clone appeared a few times. The chain couples TRBV18 to TRBJ2-6; tentatively, D is TRBD1 (6 bases). V dropped 0 bases and J dropped 0 bases, with 6 bases sitting between them. The CDR3 covers 16 residues. Per germline, CDR1 KGHSH and CDR2 LQKENI. This CDR3 reads CASSPPGGSGANVLTF. The CDR3 DNA reads as TGTGCCAGCTCACCACCAGGGGGCTCTGGGGCCAACGTCCTGACTTTC. Drawing the rest from reference TRBV18 and TRBJ2-6, the complete variable domain is NAGVMQNPRHLVRRRGQEARLRCSPMKGHSHVYWYRQLPEEGLKFMVYLQKENIIDESGMPKERFSAEFPKEGPSILRIQQVVRGDSAAYFCASSPPGGSGANVLTFGAGSRLTVL.

This chain joins TRBV6-6 and TRBJ1-1; TRBD1 matches at 9 bases. This CDR3 contains 15 residues. V was clipped by 5 bases and J by 5 bases; unmatched bases: 9. The germline V gene encodes CDR1 MNHNY and CDR2 SVGAGI (reference sequence). The CDR3 DNA reads as TGTGCCAGCAGTAGTCGACAGGGGGTCGGAACTGAAGCTTTCTTT. Translated, it gives CASSSRQGVGTEAFF.

This clone was found a few times. The chain employs TRBV5-1 and TRBJ2-6, with 8 bases identical to TRBD1. The germline V gene has CDR1 SGHRS and CDR2 YFSETQ. With V trimmed by 0 bases and J by 2 bases, 7 bases remained unmatched. The CDR3 has 18 residues. The CDR3 DNA reads TGCGCCAGCAGCTTGGTGGCAGGGGGCGGAACTGGGGCCAACGTCCTGACTTTC. This sequence encodes CASSLVAGGGTGANVLTF.

This clone turned up a few times. This rearrangement joins TRBV5-4 to TRBJ2-3; 9 nucleotides align to TRBD2. The CDR3 is made up of 15 amino acids. Germline values: CDR1 SGHNT, CDR2 YYREEE (reference sequence). The trim removed 2 bases at V and 5 bases at J, leaving 6 bases unmatched. CDR3: CASSLSAGGLDTQYF. The DNA for the CDR3 is TGTGCCAGCAGCTTATCGGCGGGGGGGCTAGATACGCAGTATTTT.

The chain couples TRBV29-1 to TRBJ2-2; the match to TRBD1 covers 8 bases. The CDR3 sequence is 14 residues long. Trimming cost V 4 bases and J 2 bases; bases outside gene matches: 3. Germline V gives CDR1 SQVTM, CDR2 ANQGSEA. CDR3 residues: CSVGTGINTGELFF. CDR3 bases: TGCAGCGTTGGGACAGGGATAAACACCGGGGAGCTGTTTTTT.

The V gene is TRBV7-2, the J gene TRBJ1-3; TRBD1 agrees at 7 bases. Germline-derived CDR1 and CDR2 are SGHTA and FQGNSA. The J segment lost 0 bases and the V segment lost 5 bases, leaving 13 bases of the junction unmatched. The CDR3 is made up of 18 amino acids. The CDR3 loop is CASSPRVGQVSSGNTIYF. The CDR3 region has the DNA TGTGCCAGCAGCCCACGGGTCGGACAGGTGAGCTCTGGAAACACCATATATTTT.

The rearrangement uses TRBV9 and TRBJ2-1; D is possibly TRBD1 (6 bases). This CDR3 is built from 16 residues. Trimming left V 4 bases short and J 8 bases short, with 22 bases between. Looked up from germline, CDR1 is SGDLS and CDR2 is YYNGEE. CDR3 DNA: TGTGCCAGCAGCCCTCCCCAGGGTCGCAGGGGCGATGAGCAGTTCTTC. It is translated as CASSPPQGRRGDEQFF.

This chain uses TRBV7-6 with TRBJ2-7; maybe TRBD2 (6 bases). CDR1 and CDR2 from the germline V gene are SGHVS and FNYEAQ. The CDR3 extends over 13 amino acids. Trimming removed 4 bases from V and 6 bases from J, with 13 bases in between. Written as DNA, the CDR3 is TGTGCCAGCAGCTCCCCGACTAGAACCGAGCAGTACTTC. This codes for CASSSPTRTEQYF.

A few counts support this clone. The V gene is TRBV30, the J gene TRBJ2-1, with D maybe TRBD1 (5 bases). Trimming pared 0 bases from V and 7 bases from J, leaving 16 bases between. This CDR3 spans 15 amino acids. Per the germline V gene, CDR1 is GTSNPN and CDR2 is SVGIG (reference sequence). The DNA of the CDR3 is TGTGCCTGGAGTGTTATAGGGGCCACAACTAATGAGCAGTTCTTC. Translated: CAWSVIGATTNEQFF.

V and J are TRBV27 and TRBJ2-1, with a possible D match to TRBD2 (7 bases). Germline V lookup: CDR1 MNHEY, CDR2 SMNVEV (reference sequence). This CDR3 comprises 17 residues. V was shortened by 0 bases and J by 1 base, with 13 bases between the two germline ends. The CDR3 loop reads CASSLSRGGASYNEQFF. The CDR3 DNA reads TGTGCCAGCAGTTTATCTAGGGGGGGGGCGTCCTACAATGAGCAGTTCTTC.

This rearrangement joins TRBV7-2 to TRBJ2-1; TRBD2 aligns across 16 bases. CDR3 length: 16 residues. Germline lookup yields CDR1 SGHTA and CDR2 FQGNSA. Trimming at V came to 4 bases and at J to 8 bases, leaving 5 bases not matched to a gene. The CDR3 reads CASSSGTSGRAYEQFF. The CDR3 coding sequence is TGTGCCAGCAGCTCCGGGACTAGCGGGAGGGCCTATGAGCAGTTCTTC.

J is TRBJ2-1 and V is TRBV7-2; 7 bases are shared with TRBD1. The CDR3 is 13 residues long. CDR1 is SGHTA, CDR2 FQGNSA, per germline. V lost 2 bases to trimming and J lost 15 bases; unmatched junction nucleotides: 10. The CDR3 spells CASSLFQETGAFF. DNA for the CDR3: TGTGCCAGCAGCTTATTTCAGGAAACAGGGGCGTTCTTC.

The table lists this clone with a few counts. J is TRBJ2-1 and V is TRBV30; no reliable D call. V was clipped by 0 bases and J by 8 bases, with 26 bases between them. Per the germline V gene, CDR1 is GTSNPN and CDR2 is SVGIG (reference sequence). The CDR3 runs 18 residues. This CDR3 reads CAWSVFVALPRNRDEQFF. The DNA for the CDR3 is TGTGCCTGGAGTGTTTTCGTGGCGTTGCCTAGAAACCGCGATGAGCAGTTCTTC.

The chain employs TRBV30 and TRBJ2-3; D not resolved. The CDR3 has 12 residues. Germline CDR1 reads GTSNPN; CDR2 reads SVGIG (reference sequence). Between the trimmed V and J ends, which lost 3 bases and 7 bases, there was a span of 11 bases. CDR3 loop: CAWSNKRNTQYF. As DNA, the CDR3 is TGTGCCTGGAGCAATAAGAGGAATACGCAGTATTTT.

Written as DNA, the CDR3 is TGCAGCGTCATGACAGGGGCCTACGAGCAGTACTTC. It codes for CSVMTGAYEQYF. The J gene is TRBJ2-7, the V gene TRBV29-1, with TRBD1 matching over 8 bases. The V gene's germline CDR1 is SQVTM and CDR2 ANQGSEA. The length of the CDR3 is 12 residues. V trimming: 6 bases; J trimming: 2 bases; junction bases outside the gene matches: 3.